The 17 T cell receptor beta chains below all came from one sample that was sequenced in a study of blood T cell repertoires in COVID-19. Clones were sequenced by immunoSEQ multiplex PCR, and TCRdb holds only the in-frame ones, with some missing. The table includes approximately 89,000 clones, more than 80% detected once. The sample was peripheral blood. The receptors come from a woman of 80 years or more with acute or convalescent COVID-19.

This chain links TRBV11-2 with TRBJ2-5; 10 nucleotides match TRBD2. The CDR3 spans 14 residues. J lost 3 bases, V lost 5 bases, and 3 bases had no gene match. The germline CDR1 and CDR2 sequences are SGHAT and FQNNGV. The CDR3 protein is CASSAGLAEETQYF. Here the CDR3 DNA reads TGTGCCAGCAGCGCAGGACTAGCGGAAGAGACCCAGTACTTC. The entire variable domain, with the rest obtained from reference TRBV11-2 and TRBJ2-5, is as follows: EAGVAQSPRYKIIEKRQSVAFWCNPISGHATLYWYQQILGQGPKLLIQFQNNGVVDDSQLPKDRFSAERLKGVDSTLKIQPAKLEDSAVYLCASSAGLAEETQYFGPGTRLLVL.

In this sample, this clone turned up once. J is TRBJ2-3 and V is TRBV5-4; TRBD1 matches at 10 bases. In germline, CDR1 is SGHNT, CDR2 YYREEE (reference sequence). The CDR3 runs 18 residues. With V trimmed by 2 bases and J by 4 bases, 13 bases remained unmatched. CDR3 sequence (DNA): TGTGCCAGCAGCTTAAAAAAGGGGGGGACAGGGGTTTCAGATACGCAGTATTTT. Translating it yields CASSLKKGGTGVSDTQYF.

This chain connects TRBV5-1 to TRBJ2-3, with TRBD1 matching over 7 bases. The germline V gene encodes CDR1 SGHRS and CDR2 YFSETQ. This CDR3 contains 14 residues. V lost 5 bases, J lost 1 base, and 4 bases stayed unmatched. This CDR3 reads CASREGQGTDTQYF. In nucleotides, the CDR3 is TGCGCCAGCAGGGAAGGACAGGGCACAGATACGCAGTATTTT.

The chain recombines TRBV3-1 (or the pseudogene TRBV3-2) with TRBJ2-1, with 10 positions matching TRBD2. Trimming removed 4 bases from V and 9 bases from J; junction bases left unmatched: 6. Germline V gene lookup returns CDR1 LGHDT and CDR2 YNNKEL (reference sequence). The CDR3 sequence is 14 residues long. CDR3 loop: CASSRPSGRVEQFF. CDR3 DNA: TGTGCCAGCAGCCGTCCTAGCGGGAGAGTTGAGCAGTTCTTC.

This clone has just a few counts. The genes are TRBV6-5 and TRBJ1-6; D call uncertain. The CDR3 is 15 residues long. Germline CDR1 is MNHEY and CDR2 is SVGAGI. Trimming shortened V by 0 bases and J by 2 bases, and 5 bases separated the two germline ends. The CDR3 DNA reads TGTGCCAGCAGTTACTCGGGCCCCTATAATTCACCCCTCCACTTT. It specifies CASSYSGPYNSPLHF.

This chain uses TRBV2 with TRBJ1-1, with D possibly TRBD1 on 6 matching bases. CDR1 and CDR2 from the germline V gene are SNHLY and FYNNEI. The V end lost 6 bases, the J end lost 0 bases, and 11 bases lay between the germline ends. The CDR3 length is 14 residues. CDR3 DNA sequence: TGTGCCAGCAGCTTGGACAGACTGAACACTGAAGCTTTCTTT. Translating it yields CASSLDRLNTEAFF.

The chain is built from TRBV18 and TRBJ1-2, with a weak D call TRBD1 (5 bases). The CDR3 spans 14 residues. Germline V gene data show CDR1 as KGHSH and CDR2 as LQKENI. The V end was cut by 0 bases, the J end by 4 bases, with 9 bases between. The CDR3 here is CASSPPGRGYGYTF. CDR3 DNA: TGTGCCAGCTCACCACCGGGGCGCGGCTATGGCTACACCTTC.

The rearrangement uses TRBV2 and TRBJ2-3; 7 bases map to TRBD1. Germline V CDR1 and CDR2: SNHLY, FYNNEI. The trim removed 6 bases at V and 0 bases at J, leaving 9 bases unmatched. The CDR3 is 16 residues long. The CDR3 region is CASSSKGAISTDTQYF. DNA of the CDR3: TGTGCCAGCAGCTCGAAGGGGGCGATAAGCACAGATACGCAGTATTTT.

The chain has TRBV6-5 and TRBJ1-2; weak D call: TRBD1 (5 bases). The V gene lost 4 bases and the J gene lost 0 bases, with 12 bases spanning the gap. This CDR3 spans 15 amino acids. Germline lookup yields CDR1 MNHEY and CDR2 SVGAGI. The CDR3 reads CASSSLTVSNYGYTF. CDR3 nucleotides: TGTGCCAGCAGTTCCTTGACAGTCTCTAACTATGGCTACACCTTC.

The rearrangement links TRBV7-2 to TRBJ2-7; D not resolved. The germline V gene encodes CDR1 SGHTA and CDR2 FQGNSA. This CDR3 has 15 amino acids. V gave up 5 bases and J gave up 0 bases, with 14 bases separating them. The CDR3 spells CASSPVSVSSYEQYF. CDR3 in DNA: TGTGCCAGCAGCCCTGTGTCGGTGAGCTCCTACGAGCAGTACTTC.

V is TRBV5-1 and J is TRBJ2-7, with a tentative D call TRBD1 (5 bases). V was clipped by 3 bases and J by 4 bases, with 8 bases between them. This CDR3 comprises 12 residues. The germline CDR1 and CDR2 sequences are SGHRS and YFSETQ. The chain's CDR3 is CASSSGQYEQYF. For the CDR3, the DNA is TGCGCCAGCAGCTCAGGACAATACGAGCAGTACTTC.

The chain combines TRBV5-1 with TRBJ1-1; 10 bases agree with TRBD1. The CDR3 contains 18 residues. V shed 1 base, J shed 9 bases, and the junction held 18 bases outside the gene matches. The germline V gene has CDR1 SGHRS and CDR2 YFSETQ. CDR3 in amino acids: CASSLSAPVWGTGDKAFF. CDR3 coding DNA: TGCGCCAGCAGCTTGTCCGCACCCGTATGGGGGACAGGGGACAAAGCTTTCTTT. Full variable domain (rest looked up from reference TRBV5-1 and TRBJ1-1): KAGVTQTPRYLIKTRGQQVTLSCSPISGHRSVSWYQQTPGQGLQFLFEYFSETQRNKGNFPGRFSGRQFSNSRSEMNVSTLELGDSALYLCASSLSAPVWGTGDKAFFGQGTRLTVV.

CDR3 amino acids: CASSFLGLAYGRTGELFF. CDR3 DNA: TGTGCCAGCAGCTTTTTAGGACTAGCATATGGAAGGACCGGGGAGCTGTTTTTT. The chain combines TRBV5-4 with TRBJ2-2; 8 nucleotides line up with TRBD2. Germline V CDR1 and CDR2: SGHNT, YYREEE (reference sequence). Germline trimming cut 2 bases from V and 5 bases from J; bases unmatched to any gene: 14. The CDR3 spans 18 residues.

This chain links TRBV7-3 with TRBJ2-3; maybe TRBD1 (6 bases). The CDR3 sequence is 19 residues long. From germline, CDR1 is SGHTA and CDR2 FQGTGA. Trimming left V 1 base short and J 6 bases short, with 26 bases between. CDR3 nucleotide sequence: TGTGCCAGCAGCTTAAACGCTAGAGGGCTAGTAGGGGGTGGGGATACGCAGTATTTT. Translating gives CASSLNARGLVGGGDTQYF. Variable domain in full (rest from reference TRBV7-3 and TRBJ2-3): GAGVSQTPSNKVTEKGKYVELRCDPISGHTALYWYRQSLGQGPEFLIYFQGTGAADDSGLPNDRFFAVRPEGSVSTLKIQRTERGDSAVYLCASSLNARGLVGGGDTQYFGPGTRLTVL.

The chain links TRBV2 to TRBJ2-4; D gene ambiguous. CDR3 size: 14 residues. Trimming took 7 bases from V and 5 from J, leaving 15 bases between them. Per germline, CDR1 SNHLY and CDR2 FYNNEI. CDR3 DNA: TGTGCCAGCACCAAACAGAGCCCGCAAAACATTCAGTACTTC. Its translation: CASTKQSPQNIQYF.

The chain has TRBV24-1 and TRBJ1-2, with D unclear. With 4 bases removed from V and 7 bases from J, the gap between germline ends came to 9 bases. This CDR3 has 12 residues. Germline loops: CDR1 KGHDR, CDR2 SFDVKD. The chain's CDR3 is CATSESGFGYTF. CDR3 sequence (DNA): TGTGCCACCAGTGAGTCGGGGTTTGGCTACACCTTC.

The CDR3 reads CASSLYREGETQYF. In nucleotides, the CDR3 is TGTGCCAGCAGTTTATACCGGGAGGGGGAGACCCAGTACTTC. This chain joins TRBV28 and TRBJ2-5; TRBD2 matches 8 bases. Germline V CDR1 and CDR2: MDHEN, SYDVKM. After removal of 1 base from V and 5 bases from J, the junction contained 3 bases not matched to a gene. There are 14 residues in the CDR3.